This T cell receptor (beta chain) was retrieved from a study of immune evolution from preneoplasia to lung adenocarcinoma. This clone was seen only a few times. Resections took place in Japan or China from about 2014 to 2017. The data were produced by immunoSEQ multiplex PCR, yet TCRdb's version contains in-frame clones alone and is incomplete. The table has 3,800 or so clones, around 80% seen once. The CDR3 is 14 amino acids. The V and J ends lost 5 bases and 6 bases, in that order; junction bases with no gene match: 9. The receptor's source is a person aged 60 to 80 with lung adenocarcinoma. Sequencing input: FFPE adjacent normal lung tissue. The rearrangement joins TRBV5-3 to TRBJ2-3; TRBD2 matches at 7 bases. TRBV5-3 counts as an open reading frame of uncertain function. In DNA form, the CDR3 reads TGTGCCAGAAGACATCTAGCGGTAGGGGATACGCAGTATTTT. Amino acids: CARRHLAVGDTQYF.